This note documents a single TCR beta chain sequence. This sample was included in a study of blood T cell repertoires in COVID-19. The CDR3 has 15 residues. J gave up 4 bases and V 4 bases, and 5 bases lay outside the gene matches. Germline values: CDR1 MGHRA, CDR2 YSYEKL. Libraries were prepared by immunoSEQ multiplex PCR; TCRdb keeps only in-frame clonotypes and omits some of them. This table holds 200,000 to 250,000 clones, more than 80% found once. The sequencing sample was made of peripheral blood. This sequence joins TRBV4-1 and TRBJ2-5; 11 bases align to TRBD2. The receptor comes from a human donor in a cohort sampled during active COVID-19. CDR3 region: CASSRVAGGRETQYF. The CDR3 bases are TGCGCCAGCAGCCGTGTAGCGGGGGGGAGAGAGACCCAGTACTTC.